This TCR beta chain was found in a study of blood T cells in healthy people across ages. Study-level findings and limits: Any changes in expanded clonotypes were possibly confounded, as donor CMV status remained unknown. PBMCs went unsorted, and a conclusive naive versus antigen-experienced comparison was therefore prevented. Donors of long life had a larger count of naive CD4+ cells and greater diversity than aged donors.

The CDR3 extends over 14 amino acids. Per germline, CDR1 SGDLS and CDR2 YYNGEE. V was shortened by 3 bases and J by 9 bases, with 17 bases between the two germline ends. This clonotype has just a few counts. No antigen is known for it. Then a second PCR, running about 6 to 12 cycles, was carried out with a sample-barcoded 5' primer and a J-beta primer mix. Every cDNA molecule carried a tag from a template-switch adaptor bearing 12 random nucleotides. TCRdb re-analysed the 5' RACE reads in MiXCR, keeping a single row per CDR3 protein. The sample consists of under 1,000,000 distinct CDR3 sequences, roughly 34% of them appearing once.

Sequenced material: blood. The chain links TRBV9 to TRBJ2-3; weak D call: TRBD1 (6 bases). This clonotype originated in a young man in good health. The CDR3 loop is CASSAPYREGTQYF. DNA for the CDR3: TGTGCCAGCAGCGCTCCGTACAGGGAAGGGACGCAGTATTTT. Looking up the rest from reference TRBV9 and TRBJ2-3 gives the full variable domain: DSGVTQTPKHLITATGQRVTLRCSPRSGDLSVYWYQQSLDQGLQFLIQYYNGEERAKGNILERFSAQQFPDLHSELNLSSLELGDSALYFCASSAPYREGTQYFGPGTRLTVL.